What follows is one T cell receptor (beta chain) and its context. Its specificity is not known. This specimen comes from a study of T-cell memory formation after mild COVID-19. Overall study context: Clusters were largely donor specific. Study-level results: Nothing showed for sure that second-wave clones peaking on day 37 were SARS-CoV-2 specific. CD8+ contracting clones occupied EMRA, while CD4+ ones occupied mainly CM and EM.

TCRdb itself ran the 5' RACE reads through MiXCR, one entry per CDR3 protein. The table shows roughly 410,000 distinct CDR3 sequences, with around 24% occurring only once. V was pared by 0 bases and J by 3 bases, with 15 bases between. Germline V lookup: CDR1 LGHNT, CDR2 FRNRAP. The CDR3 consists of 17 residues. This sequence joins TRBV12-5 and TRBJ2-1, with a possible D match to TRBD2 (7 bases). The receptor comes from an adult woman who had mild COVID-19 (a few samples of this study predate the infection). Cell type and time point are not known. The sequenced material came from PBMCs or a T cell subset sorted from them (not recorded which). The CDR3 bases are TGTGCTAGTGGTTTGGTACGGGGGGCAGGGGACTACAATGAGCAGTTCTTC. Protein product: CASGLVRGAGDYNEQFF.